This TCR beta chain was sequenced during a study of human T cells and chemical hapten exposure. In the study overall: There were per-sample TCR yield variations, arising mainly from small pooled library volume differences.

The germline V and J ends were trimmed by 5 bases and 8 bases, with 36 bases remaining between them. The germline V gene has CDR1 SNHLY and CDR2 FYNNEI. CDR3 size: 20 residues. As for time point: patch test 1, 2 weeks after DPC sensitization. Treatment reported: therapeutic diphenylcyclopropenone sensitization with weekly scalp DPC. The study used a library that attached unique molecular identifiers to individual cDNA molecules. TCRdb recomputed calls from the RACE reads with MiXCR, one row per CDR3 protein. This table has 95,000 to 100,000 distinct CDR3 sequences, roughly an eighth appearing once. The table lists this clonotype with a few counts.

Sequencing was performed on whole blood, taken in connection with sensitization to the hapten diphenylcyclopropenone (DPC). The V gene is TRBV2, the J gene TRBJ1-2; TRBD1 might be the D (6 bases). The receptor's source is a woman aged 40-49 years with alopecia areata. Some clones in this sample may be carry-over from other donors' samples. The DNA for the CDR3 is TGTGCCAGCAGTTTCTCCCAACCTGCTTCCGCGGGACAAAATATACCCGGCTACACCTTC. Translating it yields CASSFSQPASAGQNIPGYTF. The full variable domain, with the rest looked up from reference TRBV2 and TRBJ1-2, is EPEVTQTPSHQVTQMGQEVILRCVPISNHLYFYWYRQILGQKVEFLVSFYNNEISEKSEIFDDQFSVERPDGSNFTLKIRSTKLEDSAMYFCASSFSQPASAGQNIPGYTFGSGTRLTVV.